This is a list of T cell receptor beta chains from one sample in a study of shared clonotypes between healthy human individuals. The assay was immunoSEQ multiplex PCR, and TCRdb's table has in-frame clones only and misses some. The sample yields a few million clones, approximately 93% seen once. What was sequenced was naive CD4+ T cells from PBMCs. Receptors originate from a man between 18 and 29 years old in good health. Some clones in this sample may be carry-over from other donors' samples. Each CDR3 is given with its conserved first and last residue. The D gene is left open where the match is weak. Rows give clone size only sometimes, using once, few, many, or a class for an expanded clone.

V gene	clone size	D gene	J gene	CDR3 DNA	CDR3 protein
TRBV7-9	.	.	TRBJ2-1	TGTGCCAGCAGCCGATTAAGGGCGCGACAGTTCTTC	CASSRLRARQFF
TRBV28	few	.	TRBJ1-5	TGTGCCAGCCGCCCCCCGGTGGAGCCAGGTCAGCCCCAGCATTTT	CASRPPVEPGQPQHF
TRBV7-2	.	.	TRBJ1-1	TGTGCCAGCAGCAGGCAAGTCTCTGAAGCTTTCTTT	CASSRQVSEAFF
TRBV9	once	.	TRBJ2-2	TGTGCCAGCAGCGGCGGTCGGGGAGGGGGTAACACCGGGGAGCTGTTTTTT	CASSGGRGGGNTGELFF
TRBV28	.	.	TRBJ1-1	TGTGCCAGCACGTGGGCCCGGGGGGGCGAAGGCACTGAAGCTTTCTTT	CASTWARGGEGTEAFF
TRBV5-1	.	TRBD2	TRBJ2-3	TGCGCCAGCAGCTTGGGAGCTAGCGGGAGAGGGGCAGATACGCAGTATTTT	CASSLGASGRGADTQYF
TRBV5-4	.	.	TRBJ1-3	TGTGCCAGTGCTAAAGGCGCCGGGGGGGGCTCTGGAAACACCATATATTTT	CASAKGAGGGSGNTIYF
TRBV5-6	.	.	TRBJ2-7	TGTGCCAGCAGCTGGGGGGCCGAGGGGGAGCAGTACTTC	CASSWGAEGEQYF
TRBV5-1	.	.	TRBJ1-1	TGCGCCAGCAGCTTACGGCCCATGAACACTGAAGCTTTCTTT	CASSLRPMNTEAFF
TRBV7-6	.	.	TRBJ2-1	TGTGCCAGCAGCTTTAGGGTGAATGAGCAGTTCTTC	CASSFRVNEQFF
TRBV6-5	.	.	TRBJ2-1	TGTGCCAGCAGTAGGACTCCTAATTTCTACAATGAGCAGTTCTTC	CASSRTPNFYNEQFF
TRBV29-1	.	TRBD1	TRBJ1-2	TGCAGCGCATTACAGGGGTCTAACTATGGCTACACCTTC	CSALQGSNYGYTF
TRBV15	.	.	TRBJ2-7	TGTGCCACCAGCAGAGACCCTCGAGGGTCGGGCGAGCAGTACTTC	CATSRDPRGSGEQYF
TRBV5-1	.	.	TRBJ2-1	TGCGCCAGCAGCGTCAACTACAATGAGCAGTTCTTC	CASSVNYNEQFF
TRBV28	once	TRBD2	TRBJ2-3	TGTGCCAGCAGTTTAGGGGGGGACGCAGATACGCAGTATTTT	CASSLGGDADTQYF
TRBV14	.	TRBD1	TRBJ1-2	TGTGCCAGCAGCCAAGGGCCAGGGGGCTATGGCTACACCTTC	CASSQGPGGYGYTF
TRBV5-1	.	.	TRBJ2-2	TGCGCCAGCAGCTTCACCGTTATCGAAAACACCGGGGAGCTGTTTTTT	CASSFTVIENTGELFF
TRBV7-2	.	.	TRBJ2-1	TGTGCCAGCAGCGGAGGGGGACCATCCTACAATGAGCAGTTCTTC	CASSGGGPSYNEQFF
TRBV5-1	.	TRBD2	TRBJ2-2	TGCGCCAGCAGCTTAGTGAGCGGGGCGAACACCGGGGAGCTGTTTTTT	CASSLVSGANTGELFF
TRBV28	.	.	TRBJ2-6	TGTGCCAGCAGTTTACCGCGTATCTCTGGGGCCAACGTCCTGACTTTC	CASSLPRISGANVLTF
TRBV6-5	.	.	TRBJ1-3	TGTGCCAGCATTCCGACCGGGCGGAACACCATATATTTT	CASIPTGRNTIYF
TRBV5-1	.	.	TRBJ1-1	TGCGCCAGCAGCCCGGAAGGTAGCCCGAACACTGAAGCTTTCTTT	CASSPEGSPNTEAFF
TRBV30	.	.	TRBJ2-3	TGTGCGCAGGAGGCCAGGCGGACAGATACGCAGTATTTT	CAQEARRTDTQYF
TRBV7-9	once	TRBD1	TRBJ2-6	TGTGCCAGCAGCATAGACAGGGGCCGCTCTGGGGCCAACGTCCTGACTTTC	CASSIDRGRSGANVLTF
TRBV6-1	.	.	TRBJ1-5	TGTGCCAGCAGTGAAGGACTTTTCCAGCATTTT	CASSEGLFQHF
TRBV10-3	.	.	TRBJ2-7	TGTGCCATCAGTGAGTTCGGAGGGAGACTTACTTACGAGCAGTACTTC	CAISEFGGRLTYEQYF
TRBV7-8	.	TRBD1	TRBJ2-5	TGTGCCAGCAGCCCCCGGGACAGGGGTCAAGAGACCCAGTACTTC	CASSPRDRGQETQYF
TRBV9	.	TRBD2	TRBJ2-1	TGTGCCAGCAGCGTGTCTAGCGGGAGGGCGGGGTACAATGAGCAGTTCTTC	CASSVSSGRAGYNEQFF
TRBV11-2	once	TRBD2	TRBJ2-2	TGTGCCAGCAGCTGGAGGGCTAGCGGGAGGGACGGGGAGCTGTTTTTT	CASSWRASGRDGELFF
TRBV9	.	.	TRBJ2-5	TGTGCCAGCAGCGTAGGGGGTAGCGGAGTTCAAGAGACCCAGTACTTC	CASSVGGSGVQETQYF
TRBV6-1	.	.	TRBJ2-7	TGTGCCAGCAGTGAACCGGGCAGGGTGGGCCACGAGCAGTACTTC	CASSEPGRVGHEQYF
TRBV4-1	.	TRBD1	TRBJ1-1	TGCGCCAGCAGTCTTACCGGGACAGGGGACACTGAAGCTTTCTTT	CASSLTGTGDTEAFF
TRBV4-1	.	.	TRBJ1-2	TGCGCCAGCAGCGAACCGGGACTAGGGGGGTATGGCTACACCTTC	CASSEPGLGGYGYTF
TRBV5-1	.	TRBD1	TRBJ1-2	TGCGCCAGCAGCTTGGGGGGACAGGGGCCTTTGGGCTATGGCTACACCTTC	CASSLGGQGPLGYGYTF
TRBV2	.	.	TRBJ2-1	TGTGCCAGCAGTGAAGTGCTCAGGGCGGGTGAGCAGTTCTTC	CASSEVLRAGEQFF
TRBV7-8	.	.	TRBJ2-7	TGTGCCAGCAGCTTCTACGGGCCGGAGATAAGGGAGCAGTACTTC	CASSFYGPEIREQYF
TRBV5-1	.	.	TRBJ1-2	TGCGCCAGCAGCGCCCGTGGGGGCGAGGACTATGGCTACACCTTC	CASSARGGEDYGYTF
TRBV2	.	TRBD1	TRBJ2-7	TGTGCCAGCAGTGCGGGACAGGGGGCCTACGAGCAGTACTTC	CASSAGQGAYEQYF
TRBV9	.	TRBD1	TRBJ2-2	TGTGCCAGCAGCACTCGGACAGGCGATGTCGGGGAGCTGTTTTTT	CASSTRTGDVGELFF
TRBV2	.	.	TRBJ2-1	TGTGCCAGCAGTGAAGAAGGGGGATCCTCATACAATGAGCAGTTCTTC	CASSEEGGSSYNEQFF
TRBV14	.	.	TRBJ2-2	TGTGCCAGCAGCCTTGGGGGAGCCGGGGAGCTGTTTTTT	CASSLGGAGELFF
TRBV7-2	once	.	TRBJ2-3	TGTGCCAGCAGCTTAGGTCGGGGAACAGATACGCAGTATTTT	CASSLGRGTDTQYF